The 23 T cell receptor beta chains presented below share a single source sample, sequenced in a study of blood T cell repertoires in COVID-19. The repertoire was sequenced with immunoSEQ multiplex PCR; TCRdb's copy has only in-frame clones and lacks some. The table records around 130,000 clones, less than 90% of them present only once. What was sequenced was peripheral blood. The source of these receptors is a man aged 55 to 70 with acute or convalescent COVID-19.

This clone was recorded once. The chain couples TRBV5-6 to TRBJ1-2, with D possibly matching TRBD1 (6 bases). The CDR3 is made up of 12 amino acids. Germline values: CDR1 SGHDT, CDR2 YYEEEE. V shed 4 bases and J shed 11 bases, with 15 bases lying between them. In DNA, the CDR3 is TGTGCCAGCAGCCTCGGACAGATTGCGTACACCTTC. Translation gives CASSLGQIAYTF.

The CDR3 DNA sequence: TGTGCCAGCTCACCACCTATAAGCGGGGCCTACAATGAGCAGTTCTTC. It is translated as CASSPPISGAYNEQFF. This chain connects TRBV18 to TRBJ2-1, with 7 bases fitting TRBD2. The germline CDR1 and CDR2 sequences are KGHSH and LQKENI. This CDR3 has 16 amino acids. V trimming: 0 bases; J trimming: 2 bases; junction bases outside the gene matches: 4.

V usage is TRBV3-1 (or the pseudogene TRBV3-2) and J usage is TRBJ2-2; 10 bases fit TRBD1. The germline V gene has CDR1 LGHDT and CDR2 YNNKEL (reference sequence). The CDR3 extends over 18 amino acids. V lost 2 bases to trimming and J lost 4 bases; unmatched junction nucleotides: 10. CDR3 bases: TGTGCCAGCAGCCAACAACCTACGGGACAGGGGATCACCGGGGAGCTGTTTTTT. Translated: CASSQQPTGQGITGELFF.

The count of this clone is one. The V gene is TRBV5-4, the J gene TRBJ1-1, with a weak D call TRBD1 (6 bases). CDR1 and CDR2 from the germline V gene are SGHNT and YYREEE (reference sequence). Trimming cost V 2 bases and J 5 bases, with 16 bases left between them. This CDR3 comprises 15 residues. For the CDR3, the DNA is TGTGCCAGCAGCTTCGGGGGGGCTTCTTCGACTGAAGCTTTCTTT. It encodes CASSFGGASSTEAFF.

This clone was detected a few times. The rearrangement uses TRBV6-5 and TRBJ2-1, with 7 bases that match TRBD1. The V gene end was trimmed by 6 bases and the J gene end by 9 bases; junction bases not matched to a gene: 8. CDR1 is MNHEY, CDR2 SVGAGI, per germline. The CDR3 runs to 13 residues. In DNA, the CDR3 is TGTGCCAGCAGCCGCGTAAAGGGGGCTGAGCAGTTCTTC. Its translation: CASSRVKGAEQFF.

The chain recombines TRBV5-1 with TRBJ2-7, with TRBD2 identical over 13 bases. Germline V gives CDR1 SGHRS, CDR2 YFSETQ. The CDR3 has 15 residues. V shed 4 bases and J 2 bases; nucleotides not matched to a gene: 3. CDR3 loop: CASSAGLAGTYEQYF. CDR3 in DNA: TGCGCCAGCAGCGCGGGACTAGCGGGGACCTACGAGCAGTACTTC.

The chain joins TRBV12-3 or TRBV12-4 to TRBJ2-7; D might be TRBD2 (5 bases). Trimming removed 3 bases from V and 10 bases from J, with 16 bases in between. The CDR3 runs to 13 residues. In DNA form, the CDR3 reads TGTGCCAGCAGTTTCGCGGGCTCGGCGTATCAGTACTTC. Protein product: CASSFAGSAYQYF.

The chain has TRBV5-1 and TRBJ1-1, with 8 bases lining up with TRBD1. The CDR3 loop spans 15 amino acids. Germline V gene data show CDR1 as SGHRS and CDR2 as YFSETQ. V trimming: 4 bases; J trimming: 5 bases; junction bases outside the gene matches: 10. CDR3 residues: CASSPRQGSGTEAFF. The CDR3 DNA sequence: TGCGCCAGCAGCCCCCGACAGGGGTCGGGAACTGAAGCTTTCTTT.

A single count supports this clone. The rearrangement uses TRBV18 and TRBJ2-5; D is ambiguous. V dropped 1 base and J dropped 5 bases, with 14 bases sitting between them. The CDR3 runs 15 residues. The germline V gene encodes CDR1 KGHSH and CDR2 LQKENI. For the CDR3, the DNA is TGTGCCAGCTCACCACTTCGCAGGCCCCTGGAGACCCAGTACTTC. Protein product: CASSPLRRPLETQYF.

V is TRBV5-1 and J is TRBJ2-3, with 10 positions matching TRBD1. The CDR3 is 16 amino acids. From germline, CDR1 is SGHRS and CDR2 YFSETQ. Trimming removed 0 bases from V and 2 bases from J; junction bases left unmatched: 3. The CDR3 loop reads CASSLVGQGDTDTQYF. CDR3 sequence (DNA): TGCGCCAGCAGCTTGGTTGGACAGGGGGACACAGATACGCAGTATTTT.

The chain uses TRBV6-6 and TRBJ1-5; tentatively, D is TRBD1 (5 bases). Trimming took 5 bases from V and 6 from J, leaving 26 bases between them. The CDR3 extends over 18 amino acids. From germline, CDR1 is MNHNY and CDR2 SVGAGI (reference sequence). The CDR3 DNA sequence: TGTGCCAGCAGTCGAGGGGCCGGTGACAGTCTTTTAAGTCAGCCCCAGCATTTT. Translating gives CASSRGAGDSLLSQPQHF.

V is TRBV19 and J is TRBJ1-4; 8 bases align to TRBD1. V lost 6 bases to trimming and J lost 0 bases; unmatched junction nucleotides: 6. Germline V lookup: CDR1 LNHDA, CDR2 SQIVND (reference sequence). This CDR3 comprises 16 residues. The CDR3 coding sequence is TGTGCCAGTAGGGGACAGGAGGTTTCAACTAATGAAAAACTGTTTTTT. This codes for CASRGQEVSTNEKLFF. Supplemented by reference TRBV19 and TRBJ1-4, the full variable domain reads DGGITQSPKYLFRKEGQNVTLSCEQNLNHDAMYWYRQDPGQGLRLIYYSQIVNDFQKGDIAEGYSVSREKKESFPLTVTSAQKNPTAFYLCASRGQEVSTNEKLFFGSGTQLSVL.

This clone has only one observation. This chain connects TRBV6-1 to TRBJ1-1; 7 nucleotides match TRBD1. The length of the CDR3 is 18 residues. CDR1 MNHNS and CDR2 SASEGT come from the germline V gene. The junction had 12 bases not matched to a gene; V was cut back by 2 bases and J by 0 bases. CDR3 loop: CASSEPPRQGIMNTEAFF. As DNA, the CDR3 is TGTGCCAGCAGTGAACCCCCCAGACAGGGAATCATGAACACTGAAGCTTTCTTT.

V usage is TRBV6-6 and J usage is TRBJ1-4, with a possible D match to TRBD1 (6 bases). CDR3 length: 16 residues. The V gene's germline CDR1 is MNHNY and CDR2 SVGAGI (reference sequence). The germline V and J ends were trimmed by 7 bases and 7 bases, with 22 bases remaining between them. The CDR3 DNA reads as TGTGCCAGCACCCCCGGGCGGGGGGCGAGTATTGAAAAACTGTTTTTT. It codes for CASTPGRGASIEKLFF.

The chain recombines TRBV5-1 with TRBJ1-1; 11 nucleotides agree with TRBD1. The CDR3 has 15 amino acids. After removal of 2 bases from V and 6 bases from J, the junction contained 6 bases not matched to a gene. Germline V CDR1 and CDR2: SGHRS, YFSETQ. For the CDR3, the DNA is TGCGCCAGCAGCTTCGCGGGACAGGGGGGCTCTGAAGCTTTCTTT. It is translated as CASSFAGQGGSEAFF.

There are a few counts of this clone. The sample holds other DNA sequences that translate to the same CDR3. The rearrangement joins TRBV29-1 to TRBJ1-2; TRBD1 aligns across 11 bases. Germline lookup yields CDR1 SQVTM and CDR2 ANQGSEA. J lost 6 bases, V lost 7 bases, and 7 bases had no gene match. The CDR3 consists of 13 residues. This chain's CDR3 is CSAPGQGAHGYTF. The CDR3 bases are TGCAGCGCTCCCGGACAGGGGGCGCATGGCTACACCTTC.

J is TRBJ2-3 and V is TRBV29-1; 7 bases match TRBD2. J was trimmed by 5 bases and V by 1 base; bases with no gene match: 6. Germline V gene sequence: CDR1 SQVTM, CDR2 ANQGSEA. CDR3 length: 14 residues. The CDR3 DNA reads TGCAGCGTTGAAGTCCCAGGGAGGGGAGATACGCAGTATTTT. Translation: CSVEVPGRGDTQYF.

V usage is TRBV5-1 and J usage is TRBJ1-1, with a weak D call TRBD1 (5 bases). V dropped 4 bases and J dropped 0 bases, with 16 bases sitting between them. The CDR3 length is 16 residues. The germline V gene encodes CDR1 SGHRS and CDR2 YFSETQ. DNA for the CDR3: TGCGCCAGCAGCGGAGGGACGGCGTCGGTGAACACTGAAGCTTTCTTT. It translates to CASSGGTASVNTEAFF.

The rearrangement uses TRBV19 and TRBJ2-1; no definite D call. Per germline, CDR1 LNHDA and CDR2 SQIVND (reference sequence). The CDR3 has 13 amino acids. V shed 3 bases and J shed 4 bases, with 7 bases lying between them. This CDR3 reads CASSIPGYNEQFF. CDR3 nucleotide sequence: TGTGCCAGTAGTATCCCCGGGTACAATGAGCAGTTCTTC.

The V and J genes are TRBV14 and TRBJ2-5; 9 positions match TRBD2. From germline, CDR1 is SGHDN and CDR2 FVKESK. The CDR3 extends over 16 amino acids. With 1 base clipped from V and 5 bases from J, the junction kept 8 bases outside the gene matches. The CDR3: CASSQVLAGGLETQYF. DNA of the CDR3: TGTGCCAGCAGCCAAGTACTGGCGGGGGGGCTGGAGACCCAGTACTTC.

V and J are TRBV11-3 and TRBJ2-5; 7 nucleotides align to TRBD2. J was trimmed by 2 bases and V by 5 bases; bases with no gene match: 2. In germline, CDR1 is SGHNT, CDR2 YENEEA. The CDR3 runs 13 residues. This CDR3 reads CASSRDYQETQYF. The CDR3 nucleotides read TGTGCCAGCAGCCGGGACTATCAAGAGACCCAGTACTTC.

At least ten counts were recorded for this clone. The J gene is TRBJ2-7, the V gene TRBV10-3; D might be TRBD1 (5 bases). Germline values: CDR1 ENHRY, CDR2 SYGVKD. Trimming left V 7 bases short and J 5 bases short, with 18 bases between. CDR3 length: 14 amino acids. In DNA, the CDR3 is TGTGCCATCACACAAGACAGTCCGGCCCACGAGCAGTACTTC. Translation gives CAITQDSPAHEQYF.

This sequence joins TRBV7-9 and TRBJ2-1; 13 nucleotides line up with TRBD2. The CDR3 extends over 16 amino acids. The ends lost 6 bases at V and 5 bases at J; junction bases unmatched: 7. The germline V gene has CDR1 SEHNR and CDR2 FQNEAQ (reference sequence). CDR3 loop: CASSNGLAGVHNEQFF. CDR3 DNA sequence: TGTGCCAGCAGTAACGGACTAGCGGGAGTCCACAATGAGCAGTTCTTC.